The clone carrying this T cell receptor beta chain was observed at least ten times. Repertoires were generated with immunoSEQ multiplex PCR, while TCRdb's copy carries only in-frame clones and drops some. The specimen has 30,000 to 40,000 clones, none found just once. This CDR3 is built from 14 residues. CDR1 is ENHRY and CDR2 is SYGVKD in the germline V gene. The ends lost 11 bases at V and 4 bases at J; junction bases unmatched: 9. These data belong to a study of T cells after posttransplantation cyclophosphamide. Sequenced sample: PBMCs. This TCR came from a man in his fifties in good health, CMV-negative, and a related stem cell transplant donor. V usage is TRBV10-3 and J usage is TRBJ1-5; the match to TRBD1 covers 9 bases. This CDR3 is CASDPDRGNQPQHF. The CDR3 region has the DNA TGTGCCTCAGACCCGGACAGGGGAAATCAGCCCCAGCATTTT.